This TCR beta chain was recovered during a study of cytomegalovirus exposure and HLA in healthy donors (TCRdb year 2017). For the study in its entirety: According to an earlier analysis of 550 to 700 of the donors, about 170 million T cells yielded 95 million to 140 million unique TCR beta sequences and around 280 Gb of sequence data. Around 320 gigabases of sequencing data and roughly 90 million unique TCR sequences were included in an early release covering over 600 HLA-typed donors. Among the 398 genotyped donors, 75% to 90% belonged to the genetic ancestry cluster associated with self-reported Caucasian donors. The aim of the study was to test whether cataloging public T cell receptors could identify signatures of past pathogen exposure. The study profiled the T cell repertoires of about 720 subjects by immunosequencing and related them to cytomegalovirus serostatus. In addition to the first cohort of several hundred subjects, a separate validation cohort of under 150 different subjects was used. The study combined high-throughput TCR immunosequencing, statistical association of individual TCRs with disease status, and machine learning to predict cytomegalovirus infection status. A later analysis re-examined previously published TCR beta repertoires from more than 550 donors and added high-resolution HLA genotyping to investigate patterns of TCR occurrence. Rather than drawing on any new phenotypic data, the later analysis identified candidate immune exposures from TCR beta sequences and the way those sequences occurred across donors. An earlier analysis of 500 to 650 of the donors applied high-throughput TCR beta sequencing to assess whether each TCR beta V gene segment acted as functional or pseudogenic. Donor age, sex, ethnicity and CMV serostatus were collected together with the repertoire data. A later genetic analysis used genome-wide SNP genotypes for about 65% of the roughly 670 donors, treating that subset as a discovery cohort. All discovery cohort repertoires had been generated using a single sequencing platform. Class I and class II HLA loci were covered by the typing at four-digit resolution. Typing coverage varied by locus: about 629-630 donors for A, B, C, DRB1 and DQB1; approximately 500 for DQA1; over 600 for DPA1; 400 to 480 for DPB1. Roughly five DR-DQ haplotypes were treated as single units for association and clustering because of strong linkage in the cohort. Across some 400 genotyped donors of the cohort, an average of about 240,000 unique TCR beta nucleotide sequences per donor were sequenced, and 15% to 20% of those sequences were non-productive. Beyond this particular receptor, the publication reports: A later genetic analysis reported fewer N-insertions in productive TCRs among donors in an Asian-associated ancestry cluster than the approximately 700-donor mean. Presence/absence analyses assumed roughly uniform sequencing depth across donors, an assumption that may not hold. In a later analysis, around 17,000 TCR beta sequences were associated with specific HLA alleles at a false discovery rate of 0.05. Because HLA typing was missing for some donors at each locus, association tests included only the typed subset. According to the authors, the approach could potentially be generalized to other disease states and immunological phenotypes. The classifier was reported to diagnose cytomegalovirus status with high specificity and sensitivity in both the original cohort and the validation cohort. In an earlier analysis of over 550 of the donors, most TCR beta V segments were observed in productive rearrangements about 87% or about 30% of the time, broadly matching IMGT annotations. In a later analysis, most CMV-associated TCR beta chains were found to appear HLA-restricted, with HLA associations seemingly driven largely by CMV exposure. The cohort was sequenced for TCR beta chains only, and without alpha or paired-chain data the features that could be detected were limited. In the study, roughly 160 TCR beta chains were listed as associated with cytomegalovirus. A later analysis found that TCR association rates varied across HLA loci, with DRB1 alleles showing the most associated TCRs and HLA-C alleles the fewest. Over 15 rarely observed V segments, including chromosome 9 orphons, were excluded from the earlier analysis of some 590 of the donors because counts were too low. A further reported finding was that TCR beta sequences accurately predicted the HLA-A and HLA-B alleles for most subjects in the first cohort. In a later analysis, HLA-associated TCR beta chains showed more clonal expansion and lower generation probabilities than non-associated chains that were equally common. The only immune exposure information available for the cohort was CMV serostatus. A cluster of highly shared sequence variants was judged likely to be a technical artifact of the sequencing pipeline. Correlated functional status among segregating V segments might be attributable to linkage disequilibrium, but an unknown experimental factor could not be ruled out. In a later analysis, several top co-occurrence clusters were reported to appear linked to parvovirus B19, influenza, CMV and Epstein-Barr virus. Assigning TCR associations to individual alleles was difficult when HLA alleles, especially DR and DQ, strongly co-occurred. In vitro tests confirmed that a few of the cytomegalovirus-associated TCR beta chains recognize cytomegalovirus antigens. In a later genetic analysis, a missense DCLRE1C variant was associated with V-gene and J-gene trimming of TCR beta chains, and the association was replicated in an independent cohort. Most TCR sequences were observed very rarely across donors, whereas some public TCRs were present in many individuals.

The cohort comprised fewer than 700 healthy bone marrow donors. Cohort members were all nominally healthy when sampled, although unrecorded immune exposures were likely present. The donor was CMV seropositive and belonged to the group of 250 to 350 seropositive cohort members. Each donor provided a peripheral blood sample, and peripheral blood mononuclear cells were used for TCR beta sequencing. Genomic DNA extraction from the blood cell samples was performed with the Qiagen DNeasy Blood Extraction Kit. This clone was found a few times. Its binding antigen is unknown. No clone much larger than this one lies a single base away; base qualities are absent. The library was prepared using the immunoSEQ multiplex PCR assay. For the multiplex PCR, a mixture combining 60 forward primers for TCR Vbeta segments and 13 reverse primers for TCR Jbeta segments was used. The CDR3 region of rearranged TCR beta genes was amplified from genomic DNA with a multiplex PCR assay. The amplified TCR beta libraries were sequenced on the Illumina HiSeq System as 87-base-pair reads. Turning to the authors' computational methods: Across the 500 to 700 repertoires, a later analysis counted tens of millions of unique TCR beta chains, 9.5 million to 13 million of which were shared by at least two donors. Raw reads were error-corrected and collapsed into unique sequences by a nearest-neighbor algorithm in which closely related sequences were merged to remove PCR and sequencing errors. CDR3 sequences were aligned to IMGT reference sequences to assign V, D and J gene segments. Each retained sequence needed at least a six-nucleotide match to both a V gene segment and a J gene segment. A rearrangement was called productive if the CDR3 had no stop codons and remained in frame with V and J, and every other rearrangement was called non-productive. Following IMGT convention, CDR3 was defined as the stretch from the second conserved V-encoded cysteine to the conserved J-encoded phenylalanine. The earlier analysis of some 580 of the donors excluded any sequence lacking an unambiguous match to a single V gene segment. In an earlier analysis of several hundred of the donors, a V segment was called functional when productive rearrangements were above 56.7%, and segregating when the standard deviation between donors exceeded 5%. A statistical classification framework was built to diagnose cytomegalovirus status from the catalog of TCR beta chain sequences. A later analysis assigned V and J genes by comparing TCR nucleotide sequences with IMGT/GENE-DB human TR gene sequences. The TCRdist pipeline was used in a later analysis to assign CDR3 sequences and most-parsimonious VDJ recombination scenarios. In a later analysis, each TCR beta chain was defined by its CDR3 amino acid sequence together with its V-gene family, and reads lacking a unique V-gene family were excluded. As a way to deal with suspected cross-contamination and a sequencing artifact, a later analysis dropped over 550 nucleotide sequences that were highly shared and had low generation probability. In a later analysis, a clonal expansion index was calculated for each public chain from normalized within-repertoire ranks of inferred template counts. A later analysis computed generation probabilities with a VDJ recombination model fitted to out-of-frame rearrangements, and checked the results against IGoR. Hypergeometric tests were used in a later analysis to score TCR-TCR, TCR-HLA and TCR-CMV co-occurrence, with a repertoire-size bias correction applied to the TCR pairs. In a later analysis, false discovery rates were estimated by permuting HLA or CMV assignments 20 times. In a later analysis, co-occurring TCRs were grouped using DBSCAN, with TCRdist sequence similarity added in when clustering inside HLA-allele-positive subsets. Co-occurrence clustering excluded repertoires with fewer than 30,000 or more than 120,000 public chains, plus five with anomalous nucleotide sharing. The immuneACCESS repertoire file appears here via TCRdb, limited to in-frame rearrangements. These files lack a portion of the clones; in checked studies, under half of the deficit traces to unresolved V genes, and the cause of the others is not known. V and J calls and clone size are as listed in that table; D and trimming were resolved from the DNA. Here the sample has 150,000 or so clones; around 72% occur a single time. The biggest ten clones account for over 6% of the sample.

This receptor was taken from a man in his forties in good health and CMV-seropositive. Sequenced: PBMCs.

The sequenced DNA is TGTGCCAGCAGTGAACGGGCACCCCTCCACTTT. Its protein product is CASSERAPLHF. The sequence joins TRBV6-1 to TRBJ1-6; the D gene is unclear. From a lookup of the germline V gene, CDR1 and CDR2 are MNHNS and SASEGT. The CDR3 starts with the cysteine, ends with the phenylalanine, and has 11 residues. Only the CDR3 DNA is retained, 33 bases long and in frame from the first base. A distance of 4 bases separates the germline ends of V and J, which lose 2 bases and 11 bases respectively.